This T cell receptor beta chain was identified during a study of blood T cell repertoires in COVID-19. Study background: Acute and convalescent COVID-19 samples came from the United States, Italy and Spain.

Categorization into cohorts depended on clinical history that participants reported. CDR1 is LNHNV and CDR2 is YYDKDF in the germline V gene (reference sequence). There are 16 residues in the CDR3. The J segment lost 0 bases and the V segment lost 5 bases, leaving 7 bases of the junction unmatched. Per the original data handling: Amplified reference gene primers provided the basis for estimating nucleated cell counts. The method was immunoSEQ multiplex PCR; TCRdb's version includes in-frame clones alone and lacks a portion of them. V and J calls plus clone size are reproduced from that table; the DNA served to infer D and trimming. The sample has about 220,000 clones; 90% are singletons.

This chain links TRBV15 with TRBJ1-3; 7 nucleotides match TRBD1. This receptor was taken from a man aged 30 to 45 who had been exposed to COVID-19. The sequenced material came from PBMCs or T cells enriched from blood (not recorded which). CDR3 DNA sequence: TGTGCCACCAGCCGCGAAAGGACAGGCTCTGGAAACACCATATATTTT. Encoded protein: CATSRERTGSGNTIYF.